These T cell receptor beta chains were read from a single sample in a study of blood T cell repertoires in COVID-19. Using immunoSEQ multiplex PCR, the repertoire was profiled, and TCRdb retains in-frame clones only, with some absent. The table has some 170,000 clones, 80% to 90% seen once. The sample consisted of PBMCs or T cells enriched from blood (not recorded which). The receptors stem from a man aged 45-65 years who had recovered from COVID-19. The CDR3 runs from the conserved cysteine through the conserved F or W. Fields, in order: D gene, J gene, clone size, V gene, CDR3 DNA, CDR3 protein. D genes are given only for firm matches. Not all rows give a size; the values are once, few, many and, for expanded clones, a class.

>NA|TRBJ2-7|NA|TRBV11-2
TGTGCCAGCAGCGCCTCAGTCTACGAGCAGTACTTC
CASSASVYEQYF
>NA|TRBJ2-2|NA|TRBV6-5
TGTGCCAGCAGTTACTCGATGGCAGGGCTCACCGGGGAGCTGTTTTTT
CASSYSMAGLTGELFF
>NA|TRBJ2-3|NA|TRBV11-2
TGTGCCAGCAGCCTCAGCACAGATACGCAGTATTTT
CASSLSTDTQYF
>NA|TRBJ1-6|many|TRBV27
TGTGCCAGCACCAAACAGGTTCAATCAAACAATTCACCCCTCCACTTT
CASTKQVQSNNSPLHF
>NA|TRBJ2-5|once|TRBV9
TGTGCCAGCAGCCCCCCCGAGGGAGTCCAAGAGACCCAGTACTTC
CASSPPEGVQETQYF
>NA|TRBJ2-7|NA|TRBV28
TGTGCCAGCAGTAGCGACAGGACGATGTCCTCCTACGAGCAGTACTTC
CASSSDRTMSSYEQYF
>NA|TRBJ2-5|NA|TRBV10-3
TGTGCCATCAGTGAGCCGGGGGAGACCCAGTACTTC
CAISEPGETQYF
>NA|TRBJ2-2|few|TRBV5-5
TGTGCCAGCAGCCGTCTGTGGGGAGGCACCGGGGAGCTGTTTTTT
CASSRLWGGTGELFF
>NA|TRBJ1-2|NA|TRBV30
TGTGCCTGGAGTGTAGAGCCTAACTATGGCTACACCTTC
CAWSVEPNYGYTF
>TRBD2|TRBJ2-1|NA|TRBV6-5
TGTGCCAGCAGCGTCCGACTAGCGGGGGAATCGGAGCAGTTCTTC
CASSVRLAGESEQFF
>NA|TRBJ1-3|once|TRBV3-1/TRBV3-2
TGTGCCAGCAGCCAAGATTTCGGTCGGGAGGCTGGAAACACCATATATTTT
CASSQDFGREAGNTIYF
>NA|TRBJ1-4|NA|TRBV30
TGTGCCTGGAGTCCATGGACAGTTGAAGGTGAAAAACTGTTTTTT
CAWSPWTVEGEKLFF
>NA|TRBJ1-3|few|TRBV25-1
TGTGCCAGCAGTTTCGGGGTACACTCTGGAAACACCATATATTTT
CASSFGVHSGNTIYF
>NA|TRBJ1-2|many|TRBV12-3/TRBV12-4
TGTGCCAGCAGCCCGGATCGGGAAGGCTACACCTTC
CASSPDREGYTF
>NA|TRBJ1-1|NA|TRBV7-9
TGTGCCAGCAGCCCGACCGGACAGACGGTGGAAGCTTTCTTT
CASSPTGQTVEAFF
>TRBD2|TRBJ2-4|once|TRBV6-2/TRBV6-3
TGTGCCAGCAGTTACGGGCAGGGAGGGGTTGCCAAAAACATTCAGTACTTC
CASSYGQGGVAKNIQYF
>NA|TRBJ1-6|NA|TRBV6-5
TGTGCCAGCAGTTACTGGCAGGGAAATTCACCCCTCCACTTT
CASSYWQGNSPLHF
>TRBD1|TRBJ1-4|NA|TRBV24-1
TGTGCCACCAGTGCGGGACAGGGGGTCCGGGGTGAAAAACTGTTTTTT
CATSAGQGVRGEKLFF
>NA|TRBJ1-1|NA|TRBV5-1
TGCGCCAGCAGCTTGGATCAGGGTGTCGGAAAAACTGAAGCTTTCTTT
CASSLDQGVGKTEAFF
>TRBD2|TRBJ2-1|NA|TRBV28
TGTGCCAGCAGTCCCGGCGGAGCGGGGGCCAATGAGCAGTTCTTC
CASSPGGAGANEQFF
>NA|TRBJ2-7|NA|TRBV11-2
TGTGCCAGCAGCTACGACGGGGGAGTCGCGTACGAGCAGTACTTC
CASSYDGGVAYEQYF
>TRBD1|TRBJ1-1|NA|TRBV11-2
TGTGCCAGCAGTGACAGGGCCTACACTGAAGCTTTCTTT
CASSDRAYTEAFF
>TRBD2|TRBJ2-3|once|TRBV3-1/TRBV3-2
TGTGCCAGCAGCCTAGAGCTAGCGGGGGCGGATACGCAGTATTTT
CASSLELAGADTQYF
>NA|TRBJ2-2|few|TRBV11-3
TGTGCCAGCAGCTTAGCCCAGCGGACCTCGAACACCGGGGAGCTGTTTTTT
CASSLAQRTSNTGELFF
>TRBD1|TRBJ1-5|NA|TRBV10-3
TGTGCCATCAGTGATCAGGGGGAGAGCAATCAGCCCCAGCATTTT
CAISDQGESNQPQHF
>TRBD2|TRBJ2-7|many|TRBV27
TGTGCCAGCAGTTCCAATGGCGGGGGGTACGAGCAGTACTTC
CASSSNGGGYEQYF
>NA|TRBJ1-4|NA|TRBV3-1/TRBV3-2
TGTGCCAGCAGCCAAGGAGCAGGGTCTGCTAATGAAAAACTGTTTTTT
CASSQGAGSANEKLFF
>TRBD2|TRBJ2-7|NA|TRBV11-1
TGTGCCAGCAGCTTAGGTTCGAGACTAGCCCCCAACGAGCAGTACTTC
CASSLGSRLAPNEQYF
>NA|TRBJ1-3|NA|TRBV7-9
TGTGCCAGCAGCTTAGACAGTTCTGGAAACACCATATATTTT
CASSLDSSGNTIYF
>TRBD1|TRBJ1-5|NA|TRBV6-5
TGTGCCAGCAGTTGGGGGACAGGGGACAATCAGCCCCAGCATTTT
CASSWGTGDNQPQHF
>NA|TRBJ1-5|NA|TRBV7-2
TGTGCCAGCAGCTTCCGTTGGGGGGGCAGCAATCAGCCCCAGCATTTT
CASSFRWGGSNQPQHF
>NA|TRBJ2-2|NA|TRBV6-1
TGTGCCAGCAGTGAAACAGGGACCGGGGAGCTGTTTTTT
CASSETGTGELFF
>TRBD1|TRBJ1-2|NA|TRBV7-8
TGTGCCAGCAGCTTAGGACAGGGGATCGATGGCTACACCTTC
CASSLGQGIDGYTF
>TRBD1|TRBJ1-5|NA|TRBV27
TGTGCCAGCAGTTTTCGTCCCGGGACAGGGGGTTACAATCAGCCCCAGCATTTT
CASSFRPGTGGYNQPQHF